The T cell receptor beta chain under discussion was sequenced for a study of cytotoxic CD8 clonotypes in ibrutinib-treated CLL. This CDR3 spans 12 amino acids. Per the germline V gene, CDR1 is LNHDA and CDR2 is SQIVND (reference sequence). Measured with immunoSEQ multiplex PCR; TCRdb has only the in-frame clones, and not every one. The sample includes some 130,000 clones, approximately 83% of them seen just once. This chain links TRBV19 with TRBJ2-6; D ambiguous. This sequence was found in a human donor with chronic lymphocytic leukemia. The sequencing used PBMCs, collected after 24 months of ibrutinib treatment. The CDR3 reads CATSSGANVLTF. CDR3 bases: TGTGCTACCTCTTCCGGGGCCAACGTCCTGACTTTC.